What follows are 11 T cell receptor beta chains derived from one specimen sequenced in a study of cytomegalovirus exposure and HLA in healthy donors. The PCR made use of 60 Vbeta and 13 Jbeta primers. Generated by immunoSEQ multiplex PCR, the TCRdb table keeps only in-frame clones and is missing some. Of hundreds of thousands of clones listed, 77% are singletons. The sequencing input was PBMCs. These receptors were taken from an older woman in good health and CMV-seropositive.

This clone was found a few times. The V gene is TRBV30, the J gene TRBJ2-5; 7 positions agree with TRBD1. This CDR3 contains 13 residues. Germline CDR1 reads GTSNPN; CDR2 reads SVGIG (reference sequence). The ends lost 8 bases at V and 1 base at J; junction bases unmatched: 7. In nucleotides, the CDR3 is TGTGCCAGCACCACAGGGGCCCAAGAGACCCAGTACTTC. This encodes CASTTGAQETQYF.

This clone was observed once. The rearrangement uses TRBV5-8 and TRBJ2-3; 7 bases agree with TRBD2. V dropped 2 bases and J dropped 5; count of bases not matched to a gene: 5. The germline V gene encodes CDR1 SGHTS and CDR2 YDEGEE. This CDR3 is 14 amino acids long. The CDR3 region is CASSLAGQGDTQYF. The CDR3 region has the DNA TGTGCCAGCAGCTTAGCGGGGCAGGGAGATACGCAGTATTTT.

The chain carries TRBV6-6 and TRBJ1-2, with unresolved D. The germline CDR1 and CDR2 sequences are MNHNY and SVGAGI (reference sequence). There are 14 residues in the CDR3. The ends were cut back, 7 bases at V and 2 bases at J, with 14 bases in the middle. Written as DNA, the CDR3 is TGTGCCAGCACCGAGGGCATAGGGAACTATGGCTACACCTTC. Protein sequence: CASTEGIGNYGYTF.

This clone was seen once. The J gene is TRBJ1-2, the V gene TRBV11-3, with 7 bases matching TRBD1. Germline V gene sequence: CDR1 SGHNT, CDR2 YENEEA. The CDR3 totals 16 residues. Losses at the gene ends were 0 bases for V and 2 bases for J; bases not matched to a gene: 6. The CDR3 here is CASSLDTGAKNYGYTF. In DNA, the CDR3 is TGTGCCAGCAGCTTAGATACAGGGGCCAAGAACTATGGCTACACCTTC. Complete variable domain (other parts from reference TRBV11-3 and TRBJ1-2): EAGVVQSPRYKIIEKKQPVAFWCNPISGHNTLYWYLQNLGQGPELLIRYENEEAVDDSQLPKDRFSAERLKGVDSTLKIQPAELGDSAVYLCASSLDTGAKNYGYTFGSGTRLTVV.

The V and J genes are TRBV7-2 and TRBJ1-5; no clear D gene. Germline CDR1 and CDR2: SGHTA and FQGNSA. The CDR3 spans 15 residues. V shed 0 bases and J shed 2 bases, with 8 bases lying between them. CDR3 sequence: CASSLAGVGNQPQHF. In nucleotides, the CDR3 is TGTGCCAGCAGCTTAGCCGGGGTGGGCAATCAGCCCCAGCATTTT. The variable domain in full, with the rest retrieved from reference TRBV7-2 and TRBJ1-5, is GAGVSQSPSNKVTEKGKDVELRCDPISGHTALYWYRQSLGQGLEFLIYFQGNSAPDKSGLPSDRFSAERTGGSVSTLTIQRTQQEDSAVYLCASSLAGVGNQPQHFGDGTRLSIL.

The V gene is TRBV6-6, the J gene TRBJ2-1; no clear D. Trimming removed 6 bases at V and 3 bases at J, with 15 bases between. The CDR3 is 15 residues long. Germline CDR1 reads MNHNY; CDR2 reads SVGAGI (reference sequence). CDR3 DNA: TGTGCCAGCAGATCAGAGGCGCTGGGCTACAATGAGCAGTTCTTC. Its translation: CASRSEALGYNEQFF.

The rearrangement uses TRBV7-9 and TRBJ1-1; no clear D. Germline loops: CDR1 SEHNR, CDR2 FQNEAQ (reference sequence). Trimming pared 3 bases from V and 3 bases from J, leaving 8 bases between. This CDR3 is 13 amino acids long. CDR3 nucleotide sequence: TGTGCCAGCAGCTTCGAGGCAGACACTGAAGCTTTCTTT. As protein: CASSFEADTEAFF.

The chain couples TRBV7-9 to TRBJ2-7; 9 bases align to TRBD2. CDR1 and CDR2 (germline): SEHNR, FQNEAQ (reference sequence). Trimming at V came to 4 bases and at J to 1 base, leaving 5 bases not matched to a gene. This CDR3 spans 15 amino acids. The CDR3 DNA reads TGTGCCAGCAGCTCACGCGGGGGGGCGTCCTACGAGCAGTACTTC. This gives the protein CASSSRGGASYEQYF.

This clone was counted a few times. The chain employs TRBV19 and TRBJ2-2; a weak D match, TRBD2 (5 bases). The V gene's germline CDR1 is LNHDA and CDR2 SQIVND (reference sequence). The CDR3 is 13 residues long. V lost 5 bases, J lost 6 bases, and 10 bases lay in between. The CDR3 is CASSSRVSGELFF. As DNA, the CDR3 is TGTGCCAGTAGTTCGAGGGTATCCGGGGAGCTGTTTTTT. The full variable domain, completed using reference TRBV19 and TRBJ2-2, is DGGITQSPKYLFRKEGQNVTLSCEQNLNHDAMYWYRQDPGQGLRLIYYSQIVNDFQKGDIAEGYSVSREKKESFPLTVTSAQKNPTAFYLCASSSRVSGELFFGEGSRLTVL.

J is TRBJ2-3 and V is TRBV7-2, with D unresolved. Trimming pared 5 bases from V and 3 bases from J, leaving 12 bases between. CDR1 is SGHTA and CDR2 is FQGNSA in the germline V gene. The CDR3 is 14 amino acids. CDR3 DNA: TGTGCCAGCAGCCGCTTCGGTTTGACAGATACGCAGTATTTT. It specifies CASSRFGLTDTQYF.

J is TRBJ2-5 and V is TRBV5-1; no reliable D call. Germline V gene data show CDR1 as SGHRS and CDR2 as YFSETQ. CDR3 size: 16 residues. Between the trimmed V and J ends, which lost 4 bases and 5 bases, there was a span of 21 bases. CDR3 DNA sequence: TGCGCCAGCAGCCCAGCTGTGGTAGCTACCAGCGAGACCCAGTACTTC. It codes for CASSPAVVATSETQYF.